What follows are 19 T cell receptor beta chains derived from one specimen sequenced in a study of regulatory T cells in long-lasting Graves disease. Combining iRepertoire HTBI primers with Arm-PCR of CDR3 regions, the authors built TCR beta libraries. TCRdb redid the calling of the multiplex PCR reads with MiXCR, one entry per CDR3 protein. The sample contains 320,000 or so distinct CDR3 sequences, 15% to 20% of which appear only once. Time point given: newly diagnosed GD, antithyroid drugs for less than 3 months. PBMC-extracted RNA yielded the TCR library. Sequenced here: peripheral blood mononuclear cells (PBMCs), sampled at new diagnosis, from a patient treated with antithyroid drugs. The receptors were gathered from a female donor with Graves disease.

This clonotype was recorded many times. The rearrangement links TRBV18 to TRBJ2-5; D might be TRBD2 (6 bases). The CDR3 contains 15 residues. Trimming took off 3 bases at V and 7 bases at J, with 18 bases between the two ends. Germline CDR1 and CDR2: KGHSH and LQKENI. Here the CDR3 DNA reads TGTGCCAGCTCACCGGTCCGGGACTCGTCAGGGACCCAGTACTTC. Translation gives CASSPVRDSSGTQYF.

At least ten counts were recorded for this clonotype. This chain links TRBV13 with TRBJ2-1, with D hard to call. The CDR3 is made up of 16 amino acids. Germline V gene lookup returns CDR1 PRHDT and CDR2 FYEKMQ (reference sequence). V was clipped by 2 bases and J by 0 bases, with 11 bases between them. CDR3 nucleotides: TGTGCCAGCAGCTTAAGGCCGGTGGGCTCCTACAATGAGCAGTTCTTC. Amino acids: CASSLRPVGSYNEQFF.

This clonotype was seen repeatedly, ten times or more. V and J are TRBV11-3 and TRBJ2-5, with D perhaps TRBD1 (6 bases). The V gene's germline CDR1 is SGHNT and CDR2 YENEEA. V was shortened by 1 base and J by 2 bases, with 8 bases between the two germline ends. The CDR3 sequence is 14 residues long. The chain's CDR3 is CASSLVTGQETQYF. The CDR3 region has the DNA TGTGCCAGCAGCTTAGTTACAGGGCAAGAGACCCAGTACTTC.

The chain joins TRBV6-1 to TRBJ2-3; 12 bases are shared with TRBD2. Unmatched junction bases numbered 6, after V lost 3 bases and J lost 2 bases. Per germline, CDR1 MNHNS and CDR2 SASEGT. This CDR3 region has 17 residues. CDR3 sequence reads: CASSEPLAGGPTDTQYF. The CDR3 region has the DNA TGTGCCAGCAGTGAGCCCCTAGCGGGAGGGCCCACAGATACGCAGTATTTT.

Worth noting for this clonotype: Being one base from a much bigger clone, this may be a read error. This chain connects TRBV6-1 to TRBJ2-7, with D tentatively TRBD1 (5 bases). The length of the CDR3 is 14 residues. Germline V gene data show CDR1 as MNHNS and CDR2 as SASEGT. Trimming stripped 6 bases from V and 7 bases from J, with 19 bases between. The CDR3 DNA sequence: TGTGCCAGCAGCCACCCAGGGCCCTACAATGAGCAGTACTTC. Translated, it gives CASSHPGPYNEQYF.

This clonotype was seen only a few times. The chain employs TRBV6-1 and TRBJ1-3; D not resolved. V lost 8 bases to trimming and J lost 2 bases, with 10 bases between them. CDR1 is MNHNS, CDR2 SASEGT, per germline. The CDR3 consists of 13 residues. Here the CDR3 DNA reads TGTGCCAGCCGACTGGGTGCTGGAAACACCATATATTTT. Its protein product is CASRLGAGNTIYF.

This clonotype was counted ten times or more. The chain employs TRBV5-1 and TRBJ1-4, with unresolved D. The CDR3 sequence is 18 residues long. V lost 0 bases, J lost 5 bases, and 20 bases lay in between. CDR1 is SGHRS, CDR2 YFSETQ, per germline. The DNA of the CDR3 is TGCGCCAGCAGCTTGGCCGGGCTAATCGACGACGCCAATGAAAAACTGTTTTTT. The encoded protein is CASSLAGLIDDANEKLFF.

This clonotype was seen a handful of times. This sequence may be a read error, since a much larger clone differs from it by one base. This rearrangement joins TRBV28 to TRBJ2-3; D remains ambiguous. Germline assignment: CDR1 MDHEN and CDR2 SYDVKM. The CDR3 is 14 residues long. CDR3 in amino acids: CASSLWPNTDAQYF. The CDR3 DNA reads as TGTGCCAGCAGTTTATGGCCCAACACAGATGCGCAGTATTTT.

This clonotype was observed at least ten times. The V call is TRBV6-1, the J call TRBJ1-5; D unresolved. Per the germline V gene, CDR1 is MNHNS and CDR2 is SASEGT. CDR3 length: 16 amino acids. V was trimmed by 5 bases and J by 2 bases, leaving 16 bases between them. CDR3 residues: CASSPRSLDGNQPQHF. CDR3 DNA sequence: TGTGCCAGCAGTCCAAGGAGTCTGGATGGCAATCAGCCCCAGCATTTT.

The chain links TRBV7-9 to TRBJ2-1; no definite D call. Germline V gene sequence: CDR1 SEHNR, CDR2 FQNEAQ (reference sequence). Between the trimmed V and J ends, which lost 2 bases and 0 bases, there was a span of 11 bases. CDR3 length: 16 residues. The CDR3 DNA sequence: TGTGCCAGCAGCTTATCCAGCATCGGCTCCTACAATGAGCAGTTCTTC. Protein sequence: CASSLSSIGSYNEQFF.

The CDR3 sequence is CASSLLPGQANEKLFF. CDR3 nucleotides: TGTGCCAGCAGTTTACTGCCGGGACAGGCAAATGAAAAACTGTTTTTT. The chain carries TRBV28 and TRBJ1-4, with 8 bases matching TRBD1. With V trimmed by 2 bases and J by 5 bases, 7 bases remained unmatched. Looked up from germline, CDR1 is MDHEN and CDR2 is SYDVKM. There are 16 residues in the CDR3.

The chain links TRBV11-1 to TRBJ2-7; 7 nucleotides match TRBD1. The CDR3 has 14 residues. Germline trimming cut 5 bases from V and 10 bases from J; bases unmatched to any gene: 14. Germline-derived CDR1 and CDR2 are SGHAT and FQDESV (reference sequence). CDR3 loop: CASSARGKSYYQYF. CDR3 bases: TGTGCCAGCAGCGCCAGGGGGAAGTCCTACTACCAGTACTTC.

This clonotype was seen repeatedly, ten times or more. The chain combines TRBV7-9 with TRBJ2-5, with D hard to call. Germline assignment: CDR1 SEHNR and CDR2 FQNEAQ (reference sequence). The CDR3 sequence is 15 residues long. V lost 3 bases to trimming and J lost 5 bases, with 16 bases between them. The CDR3 nucleotides are TGTGCCAGCAGCTTTGATTTTAAGGAAGAGGAGACCCAGTACTTC. Its translation is CASSFDFKEEETQYF.

This clonotype was seen repeatedly, ten times or more. The rearrangement joins TRBV30 to TRBJ2-1; TRBD2 aligns across 8 bases. The V and J ends lost 7 bases and 7 bases, in that order; junction bases with no gene match: 9. Germline V CDR1 and CDR2: GTSNPN, SVGIG (reference sequence). The CDR3 totals 13 residues. This CDR3 reads CAYTGTSLNEQFF. The CDR3 nucleotides are TGTGCCTATACCGGGACTAGTTTAAATGAGCAGTTCTTC.

This chain uses TRBV7-9 with TRBJ1-1; D call uncertain. In germline, CDR1 is SEHNR, CDR2 FQNEAQ (reference sequence). This CDR3 is 13 amino acids long. Trimming took off 10 bases at V and 4 bases at J, with 16 bases between the two ends. Here the CDR3 reads CAISGSAGTEAFF. The CDR3, as DNA: TGTGCCATCTCCGGCAGTGCGGGCACTGAAGCTTTCTTT.

This clonotype has ten or more counts. CDR3 protein: CASSGLAFQETQYF. For the CDR3, the DNA is TGTGCCAGCAGCGGACTAGCCTTCCAAGAGACCCAGTACTTC. This chain connects TRBV7-9 to TRBJ2-5; 8 bases agree with TRBD2. This CDR3 spans 14 amino acids. Germline CDR1 and CDR2: SEHNR and FQNEAQ (reference sequence). Trimming at V came to 5 bases and at J to 1 base, leaving 3 bases not matched to a gene.

The V and J genes are TRBV12-3 or TRBV12-4 and TRBJ1-5, with D tentatively TRBD1 (5 bases). The CDR3 consists of 16 residues. V was shortened by 3 bases and J by 2 bases, with 14 bases between the two germline ends. The CDR3 here is CASSLGGGMGNQPQHF. The DNA for the CDR3 is TGTGCCAGCAGTTTGGGTGGGGGTATGGGCAATCAGCCCCAGCATTTT.

This clonotype turned up a few times. A much larger clone differs from this one at a single base, so this may be a read error. The rearrangement links TRBV9 to TRBJ2-3; D unclear. Germline CDR1 reads SGDLS; CDR2 reads YYNGEE. The CDR3 contains 15 residues. The CDR3 here is CAGSVDLTHTDTQYF. In DNA form, the CDR3 reads TGTGCCGGCAGCGTAGACCTGACTCACACAGATACGCAGTATTTT.

A note on this clonotype: Given the absence of the conserved phenylalanine or tryptophan at the CDR3 end, a read error is likely. The DNA is omitted, as the CDR3 cannot be located on it reliably, and the CDR3 follows TCRdb's listing. V gene TRBV11-3 combines with J gene TRBJ1-6; the DNA was not used to check the table's D call, TRBD1. Germline loops: CDR1 SGHNT, CDR2 YENEEA. The length of the CDR3 is 16 amino acids, counting both ends. Here the CDR3 reads CASSLGGATVYSPLPL.